The entry that follows covers one T cell receptor (beta chain) sequence. The data were obtained in a study of blood T cell repertoires in COVID-19. Study-wide context: Whether acute or convalescent, the COVID-19 samples came from the United States, Italy and Spain. T cells, B-cell-depleted T cells, or PBMCs supplied cDNA or gDNA.

Original analysis: Nucleated cell number was recorded as an estimate derived from reference gene primer amplification. Sequenced by immunoSEQ multiplex PCR; TCRdb stores in-frame clones only, minus some. V and J calls and clone size are those listed in that table; D and trimming were worked out from the DNA. The sample carries about 210,000 clones, just under 90% recorded once. Per the germline V gene, CDR1 is SGDLS and CDR2 is YYNGEE. After removal of 3 bases from V and 3 bases from J, the junction contained 7 bases not matched to a gene. The CDR3 loop spans 16 amino acids. The sequenced sample consisted of peripheral blood. The chain recombines TRBV9 with TRBJ2-2, with TRBD1 identical over 8 bases. This receptor was identified in a man aged 60-69 years who had recovered from COVID-19. Here the CDR3 reads CASSAVHRGDTGELFF. CDR3 bases: TGTGCCAGCAGCGCGGTTCACAGGGGGGACACCGGGGAGCTGTTTTTT.